These 25 T cell receptor beta chains share one sample of origin, sequenced in a study of cytomegalovirus exposure and HLA in healthy donors. The data were produced by immunoSEQ multiplex PCR, yet TCRdb's version contains in-frame clones alone and is incomplete. The sample has 150,000 to 200,000 clones; about 81% are singletons. Sample: PBMCs. The receptors stem from a woman aged 25 to 39 in good health and CMV-seronegative.

CDR3 sequence (DNA): TGTGCCAGCAAACTAGGAGGGACAGACAATCAGCCCCAGCATTTT. Protein: CASKLGGTDNQPQHF. The V gene is TRBV28, the J gene TRBJ1-5, with 7 bases fitting TRBD1. The CDR3 spans 15 residues. Germline V gene sequence: CDR1 MDHEN, CDR2 SYDVKM. The V and J ends lost 7 bases and 3 bases, in that order; junction bases with no gene match: 9.

The V and J genes are TRBV27 and TRBJ1-6; D ambiguous. The V gene's germline CDR1 is MNHEY and CDR2 SMNVEV (reference sequence). V lost 6 bases to trimming and J lost 3 bases, with 6 bases between them. The CDR3 is 13 residues long. The CDR3 region has the DNA TGTGCCAGCAGGGGCCACTATAATTCACCCCTCCACTTT. It codes for CASRGHYNSPLHF.

The chain recombines TRBV7-6 with TRBJ2-1; 9 bases are shared with TRBD2. Germline V gene sequence: CDR1 SGHVS, CDR2 FNYEAQ. The trim removed 2 bases at V and 4 bases at J, leaving 6 bases unmatched. The CDR3 covers 16 residues. The CDR3 nucleotides are TGTGCCAGCAGCTTATGGGCTAGCGGGGATTACAATGAGCAGTTCTTC. As protein: CASSLWASGDYNEQFF.

CDR3 in amino acids: CAISESNLRSGAYEQYF. The CDR3 DNA reads TGTGCCATCAGTGAGTCGAATTTGAGGAGCGGGGCCTACGAGCAGTACTTC. This sequence joins TRBV10-3 and TRBJ2-7, with 7 bases identical to TRBD2. Germline V lookup: CDR1 ENHRY, CDR2 SYGVKD. J was trimmed by 2 bases and V by 0 bases; bases with no gene match: 10. CDR3 length: 17 amino acids.

The rearrangement joins TRBV18 to TRBJ2-3; 11 bases fit TRBD2. This CDR3 has 19 amino acids. Germline V gives CDR1 KGHSH, CDR2 LQKENI. Trimming took 1 base from V and 2 from J; bases not matched to a gene: 11. The CDR3 spells CASSPQARTSGRSTDTQYF. The CDR3, as DNA: TGTGCCAGCTCACCACAGGCCCGTACTAGCGGGAGATCCACAGATACGCAGTATTTT.

The chain recombines TRBV9 with TRBJ1-3; unclear D gene. The CDR3 consists of 13 residues. The V gene's germline CDR1 is SGDLS and CDR2 YYNGEE. V lost 0 bases, J lost 7 bases, and 8 bases lay in between. The CDR3 spells CASSVEGGNTIYF. In DNA, the CDR3 is TGTGCCAGCAGCGTAGAAGGCGGGAACACCATATATTTT.

The rearrangement joins TRBV6-6 to TRBJ1-3; D is undetermined. CDR1 and CDR2 (germline): MNHNY, SVGAGI (reference sequence). The CDR3 sequence is 16 residues long. The V gene lost 5 bases and the J gene lost 0 bases, with 14 bases spanning the gap. The chain's CDR3 is CASSPYRRDSGNTIYF. DNA of the CDR3: TGTGCCAGCAGTCCCTATCGTCGAGACTCTGGAAACACCATATATTTT.

V gene TRBV7-9 combines with J gene TRBJ2-7; TRBD1 matches 7 bases. There are 14 residues in the CDR3. Germline CDR1 reads SEHNR; CDR2 reads FQNEAQ (reference sequence). Trimming at V came to 5 bases and at J to 2 bases, leaving 6 bases not matched to a gene. CDR3 protein: CASSPRDSTYEQYF. The CDR3 DNA reads as TGTGCCAGCAGCCCCCGGGACAGCACCTACGAGCAGTACTTC.

Turning to this clone: A junction boundary mismatches the germline segment, possibly from a read error. This chain joins TRBV6-1 and TRBJ2-5; the D gene is possibly TRBD2 (6 bases). CDR1 is MNHNS, CDR2 SASEGT, per germline. The CDR3 loop spans 14 amino acids. The CDR3 coding sequence is TGTGCCAGCAGTGAAGCTAGCGGTCAAGGGACCCAGTACTTC. This encodes CASSEASGQGTQYF.

This sequence joins TRBV30 and TRBJ1-5, with D possibly being TRBD1 (5 bases). Germline-derived CDR1 and CDR2 are GTSNPN and SVGIG (reference sequence). V lost 2 bases and J lost 0, with 11 bases in between. The length of the CDR3 is 15 residues. CDR3 in DNA: TGTGCCTGGAGTTTAGGGGCTAATAGCAATCAGCCCCAGCATTTT. It codes for CAWSLGANSNQPQHF.

CDR3 bases: TGTGCCAGCAGTTTAGGACTAGCGGGAGTCTCAGATACGCAGTATTTT. Translated: CASSLGLAGVSDTQYF. The chain combines TRBV27 with TRBJ2-3; 13 positions match TRBD2. The CDR3 runs 16 residues. CDR1 MNHEY and CDR2 SMNVEV come from the germline V gene (reference sequence). Germline trimming cut 2 bases from V and 4 bases from J; bases unmatched to any gene: 3.

The table lists this clone with a few counts. The V gene is TRBV25-1, the J gene TRBJ1-2; TRBD1 might be the D (6 bases). The CDR3 has 13 amino acids. Trimming took off 7 bases at V and 5 bases at J, with 14 bases between the two ends. CDR1 and CDR2 (germline): MGHDK, SYGVNS. The CDR3 nucleotides are TGTGCCAGCACCCAAGGACAGTTTTATGGCTACACCTTC. It codes for CASTQGQFYGYTF.

This clone was recorded a few times. This rearrangement joins TRBV9 to TRBJ2-7; 7 bases are shared with TRBD1. Losses at the gene ends were 3 bases for V and 6 bases for J; bases not matched to a gene: 6. CDR1 and CDR2 from the germline V gene are SGDLS and YYNGEE. CDR3 length: 13 residues. The DNA for the CDR3 is TGTGCCAGCAGCGCCCAACCAGGGGGCGAGCAGTACTTC. Its translation: CASSAQPGGEQYF. The variable domain in full, with the rest retrieved from reference TRBV9 and TRBJ2-7, is DSGVTQTPKHLITATGQRVTLRCSPRSGDLSVYWYQQSLDQGLQFLIQYYNGEERAKGNILERFSAQQFPDLHSELNLSSLELGDSALYFCASSAQPGGEQYFGPGTRLTVT.

V and J are TRBV19 and TRBJ2-7, with D possibly matching TRBD1 (6 bases). The V gene lost 6 bases and the J gene lost 6 bases, with 12 bases spanning the gap. This CDR3 spans 12 amino acids. Germline CDR1 reads LNHDA; CDR2 reads SQIVND (reference sequence). The CDR3 DNA reads as TGTGCCAGTAGCCCGGGACACAGCGAGCAGTACTTC. The encoded protein is CASSPGHSEQYF.

The chain joins TRBV13 to TRBJ1-1; the D is unclear. The CDR3 loop spans 14 amino acids. CDR1 is PRHDT, CDR2 FYEKMQ, per germline (reference sequence). V dropped 2 bases and J dropped 1 base, with 8 bases sitting between them. CDR3 nucleotides: TGTGCCAGCAGCTTATCCTCTACGAACACTGAAGCTTTCTTT. Encoded protein: CASSLSSTNTEAFF.

The chain couples TRBV25-1 to TRBJ2-2, with D perhaps matching TRBD1 (6 bases). V was clipped by 4 bases and J by 6 bases, with 12 bases between them. The CDR3 is made up of 14 amino acids. Germline CDR1 is MGHDK and CDR2 is SYGVNS. CDR3 region: CASSGSGDAGELFF. As DNA, the CDR3 is TGTGCCAGCAGTGGGTCAGGGGATGCCGGGGAGCTGTTTTTT.

The rearrangement links TRBV15 to TRBJ2-7; TRBD2 agrees at 7 bases. Germline V gene sequence: CDR1 LNHNV, CDR2 YYDKDF (reference sequence). This CDR3 is 14 amino acids long. V lost 0 bases and J lost 6; bases outside the gene matches: 5. The DNA for the CDR3 is TGTGCCACCAGCAGAGATAAGGGAGGGGTCGAGCAGTACTTC. Protein product: CATSRDKGGVEQYF.

V gene TRBV2 combines with J gene TRBJ1-1; D unresolved. With 3 bases removed from V and 4 bases from J, the gap between germline ends came to 12 bases. The CDR3 length is 14 residues. The germline V gene encodes CDR1 SNHLY and CDR2 FYNNEI. The CDR3 nucleotides read TGTGCCAGCAGTGATTGGAGGGAAGGCACTGAAGCTTTCTTT. Protein: CASSDWREGTEAFF. The variable domain in full, with the rest retrieved from reference TRBV2 and TRBJ1-1, is EPEVTQTPSHQVTQMGQEVILRCVPISNHLYFYWYRQILGQKVEFLVSFYNNEISEKSEIFDDQFSVERPDGSNFTLKIRSTKLEDSAMYFCASSDWREGTEAFFGQGTRLTVV.

The rearrangement links TRBV6-1 to TRBJ2-3; 7 nucleotides agree with TRBD2. V was clipped by 5 bases and J by 6 bases; unmatched bases: 8. The CDR3 has 14 residues. Germline V gene lookup returns CDR1 MNHNS and CDR2 SASEGT. The CDR3 is CASSRTRGLDTQYF. CDR3 sequence (DNA): TGTGCCAGCAGTCGGACTAGGGGTTTGGATACGCAGTATTTT.

The chain carries TRBV19 and TRBJ1-5, with 12 nucleotides matching TRBD1. This CDR3 is 17 amino acids long. V dropped 1 base and J dropped 7; count of bases not matched to a gene: 8. Germline-derived CDR1 and CDR2 are LNHDA and SQIVND (reference sequence). The DNA for the CDR3 is TGTGCCAGTAGTATAGGGGGGACAGGGGGCGGAAGGCAGCCCCAGCATTTT. Its protein product is CASSIGGTGGGRQPQHF.

This chain connects TRBV7-9 to TRBJ2-6; D is unresolved. The germline CDR1 and CDR2 sequences are SEHNR and FQNEAQ (reference sequence). This CDR3 spans 12 amino acids. Trimming took off 4 bases at V and 4 bases at J, with 2 bases between the two ends. Here the CDR3 DNA reads TGTGCCAGCAGCTCGGGGGCCAACGTCCTGACTTTC. Amino acid sequence: CASSSGANVLTF.

The chain recombines TRBV5-1 with TRBJ2-6, with D possibly matching TRBD2 (6 bases). The CDR3 loop spans 17 amino acids. Per germline, CDR1 SGHRS and CDR2 YFSETQ. Trimming took 0 bases from V and 4 from J, leaving 14 bases between them. The CDR3 nucleotides are TGCGCCAGCAGCTTGGATGGAGGGAACTCCGGGGCCAACGTCCTGACTTTC. Residues: CASSLDGGNSGANVLTF.

The chain employs TRBV7-2 and TRBJ2-7; 7 bases map to TRBD2. The junction had 6 bases not matched to a gene; V was cut back by 1 base and J by 6 bases. CDR1 is SGHTA, CDR2 FQGNSA, per germline. This CDR3 spans 14 amino acids. The CDR3 loop is CASSLEGRVSEQYF. In nucleotides, the CDR3 is TGTGCCAGCAGCTTAGAGGGGAGGGTCAGCGAGCAGTACTTC.

CDR3 DNA: TGTGCCAGCCGACAGTCGTACAATGAGCAGTTCTTC. Amino acids: CASRQSYNEQFF. This rearrangement joins TRBV6-5 to TRBJ2-1, with a possible D match to TRBD1 (5 bases). V shed 8 bases and J shed 4 bases, with 9 bases lying between them. Germline lookup yields CDR1 MNHEY and CDR2 SVGAGI. This CDR3 contains 12 residues.

CDR3 sequence: CASSISRASNQPQHF. DNA for the CDR3: TGTGCCAGTAGTATAAGCAGGGCCAGCAATCAGCCCCAGCATTTT. V is TRBV19 and J is TRBJ1-5; TRBD1 might be the D (5 bases). The CDR3 extends over 15 amino acids. Germline-derived CDR1 and CDR2 are LNHDA and SQIVND (reference sequence). V was shortened by 2 bases and J by 1 base, with 9 bases between the two germline ends.